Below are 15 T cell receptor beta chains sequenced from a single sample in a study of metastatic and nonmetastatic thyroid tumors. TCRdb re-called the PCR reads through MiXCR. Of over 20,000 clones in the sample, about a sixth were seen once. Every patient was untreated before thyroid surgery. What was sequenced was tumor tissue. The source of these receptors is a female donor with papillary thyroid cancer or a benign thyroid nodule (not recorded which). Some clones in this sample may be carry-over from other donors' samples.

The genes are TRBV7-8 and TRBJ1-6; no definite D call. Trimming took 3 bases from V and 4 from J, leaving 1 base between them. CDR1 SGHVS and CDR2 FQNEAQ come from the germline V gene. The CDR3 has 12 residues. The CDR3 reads CASSFYNSPLHF. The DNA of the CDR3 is TGTGCCAGCAGCTTTTATAATTCACCCCTCCACTTT.

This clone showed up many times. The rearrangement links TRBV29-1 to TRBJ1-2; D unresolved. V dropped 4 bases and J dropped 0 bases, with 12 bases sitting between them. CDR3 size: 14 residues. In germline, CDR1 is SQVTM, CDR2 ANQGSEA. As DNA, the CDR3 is TGCAGCGTTGGCAAGGGCAGTACTAACTATGGCTACACCTTC. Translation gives CSVGKGSTNYGYTF.

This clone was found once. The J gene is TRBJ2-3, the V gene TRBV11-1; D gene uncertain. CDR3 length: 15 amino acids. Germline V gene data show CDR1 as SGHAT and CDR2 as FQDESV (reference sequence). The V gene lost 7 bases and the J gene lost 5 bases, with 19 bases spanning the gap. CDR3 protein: CASIPQWGSEDTQYF. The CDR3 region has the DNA TGTGCCAGCATCCCCCAATGGGGATCTGAAGATACGCAGTATTTT.

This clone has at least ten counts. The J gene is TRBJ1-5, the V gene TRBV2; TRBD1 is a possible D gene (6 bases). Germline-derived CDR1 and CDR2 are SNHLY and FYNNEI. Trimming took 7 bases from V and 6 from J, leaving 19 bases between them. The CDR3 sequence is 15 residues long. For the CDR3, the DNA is TGTGCCAGCAACCCGCAGGGGTATCAGGGTCAGCCCCAGCATTTT. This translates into CASNPQGYQGQPQHF. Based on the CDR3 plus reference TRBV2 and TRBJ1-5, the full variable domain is EPEVTQTPSHQVTQMGQEVILRCVPISNHLYFYWYRQILGQKVEFLVSFYNNEISEKSEIFDDQFSVERPDGSNFTLKIRSTKLEDSAMYFCASNPQGYQGQPQHFGDGTRLSIL.

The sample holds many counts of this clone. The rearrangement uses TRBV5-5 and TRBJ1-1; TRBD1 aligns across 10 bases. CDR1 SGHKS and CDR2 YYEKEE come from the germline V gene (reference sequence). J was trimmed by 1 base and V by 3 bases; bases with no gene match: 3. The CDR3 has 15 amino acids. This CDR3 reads CASSWRTGGNTEAFF. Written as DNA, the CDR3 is TGTGCCAGCAGCTGGAGGACAGGGGGGAACACTGAAGCTTTCTTT.

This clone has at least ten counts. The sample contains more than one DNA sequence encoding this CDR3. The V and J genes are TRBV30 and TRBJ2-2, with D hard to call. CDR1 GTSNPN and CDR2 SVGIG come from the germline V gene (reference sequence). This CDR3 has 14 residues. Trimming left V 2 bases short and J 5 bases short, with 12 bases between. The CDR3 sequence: CAWSLRPGTGELFF. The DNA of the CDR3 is TGTGCCTGGAGTCTGAGACCTGGGACCGGGGAGCTGTTTTTT. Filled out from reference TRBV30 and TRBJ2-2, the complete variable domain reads SQTIHQWPATLVQPVGSPLSLECTVEGTSNPNLYWYRQAAGRGLQLLFYSVGIGQISSEVPQNLSASRPQDRQFILSSKKLLLSDSGFYLCAWSLRPGTGELFFGEGSRLTVL.

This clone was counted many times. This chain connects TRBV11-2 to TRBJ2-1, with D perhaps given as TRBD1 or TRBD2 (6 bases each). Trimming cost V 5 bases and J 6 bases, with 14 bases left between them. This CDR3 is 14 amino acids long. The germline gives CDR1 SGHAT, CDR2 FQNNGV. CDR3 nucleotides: TGTGCCAGCAGCCCACCGAGGGGGGTCAATGAGCAGTTCTTC. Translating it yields CASSPPRGVNEQFF.

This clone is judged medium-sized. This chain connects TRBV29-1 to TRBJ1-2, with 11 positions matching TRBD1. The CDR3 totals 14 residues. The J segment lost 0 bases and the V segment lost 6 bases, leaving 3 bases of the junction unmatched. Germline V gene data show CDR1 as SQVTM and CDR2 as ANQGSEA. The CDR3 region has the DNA TGCAGCGTCGGACAGGGGGCGTCTAACTATGGCTACACCTTC. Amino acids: CSVGQGASNYGYTF.

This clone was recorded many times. The CDR3 sequence: CASSQDLAIVGGAGYGYTF. CDR3 DNA: TGTGCCAGCAGCCAAGATCTCGCAATTGTGGGGGGCGCGGGCTATGGCTACACCTTC. The gene calls are TRBV4-2 and TRBJ1-2; a weak D match, TRBD1 (6 bases). V was pared by 0 bases and J by 4 bases, with 24 bases between. Germline V lookup: CDR1 LGHNA, CDR2 YNFKEQ. CDR3 length: 19 residues.

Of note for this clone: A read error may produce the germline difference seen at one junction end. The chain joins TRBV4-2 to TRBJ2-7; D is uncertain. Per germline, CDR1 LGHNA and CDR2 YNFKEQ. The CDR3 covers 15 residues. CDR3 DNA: TGTGCCAGCAGCCAAGACACGGGCGTGCCTTACGAGCGGTACTTC. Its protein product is CASSQDTGVPYERYF.

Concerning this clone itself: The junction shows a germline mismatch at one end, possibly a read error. CDR3 sequence reads: CASIGRNTDTQYF. CDR3 DNA sequence: TGCGCCAGCATAGGTCGGAACACAGATACTCAGTATTTT. The rearrangement links TRBV5-1 to TRBJ2-3; D is undetermined. The CDR3 is made up of 13 amino acids. Germline V gene sequence: CDR1 SGHRS, CDR2 YFSETQ.

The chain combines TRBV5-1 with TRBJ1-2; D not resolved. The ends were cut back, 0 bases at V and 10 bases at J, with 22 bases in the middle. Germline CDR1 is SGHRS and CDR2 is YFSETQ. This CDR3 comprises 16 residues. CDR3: CASSLAAPGPKTVYTF. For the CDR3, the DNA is TGCGCCAGCAGCTTGGCCGCCCCTGGGCCTAAGACTGTCTACACCTTC.

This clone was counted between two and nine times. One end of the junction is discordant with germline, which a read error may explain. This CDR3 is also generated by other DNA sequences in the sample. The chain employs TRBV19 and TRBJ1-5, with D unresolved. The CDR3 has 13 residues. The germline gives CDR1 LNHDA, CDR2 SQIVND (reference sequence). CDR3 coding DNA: TGTGCCAGTAGTTTAGATGGACGGTCTCCCCAGCATTTT. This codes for CASSLDGRSPQHF. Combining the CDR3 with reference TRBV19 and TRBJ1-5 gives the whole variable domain DGGITQSPKYLFRKEGQNVTLSCEQNLNHDAMYWYRQDPGQGLRLIYYSQIVNDFQKGDIAEGYSVSREKKESFPLTVTSAQKNPTAFYLCASSLDGRSPQHFGDGTRLSIL.

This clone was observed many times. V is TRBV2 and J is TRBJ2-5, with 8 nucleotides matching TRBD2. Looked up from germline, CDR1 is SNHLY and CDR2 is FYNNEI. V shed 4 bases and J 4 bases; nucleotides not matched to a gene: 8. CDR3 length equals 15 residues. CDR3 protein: CASSGAGGFLETQYF. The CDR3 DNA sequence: TGTGCCAGCAGTGGGGCGGGGGGATTTTTAGAGACCCAGTACTTC.

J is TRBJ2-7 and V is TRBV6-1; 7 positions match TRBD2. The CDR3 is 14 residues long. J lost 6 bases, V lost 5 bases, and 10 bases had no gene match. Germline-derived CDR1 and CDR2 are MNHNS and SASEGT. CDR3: CASSKVGLRSEQYF. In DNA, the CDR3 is TGTGCCAGCAGTAAAGTGGGACTAAGATCCGAGCAGTACTTC.